This TCR beta chain was identified during a study of cytomegalovirus exposure and HLA in healthy donors. Across the study: Early on, a data release was issued that held 80 million or so unique TCRs from HLA-typed donors.

Note on this clone: Its antigen remains unknown.

The germline gives CDR1 LNHNV, CDR2 YYDKDF (reference sequence). V lost 7 bases, J lost 2 bases, and 5 bases stayed unmatched. This CDR3 is 17 amino acids long. Broader study findings: An apparent linkage of common viral pathogens to several of the most significant clusters emerged in a later analysis. The presence/absence work took it that sequencing depth was about the same across donors.

Use of 60 Vbeta and 13 Jbeta primers characterized the PCR. Profiling relied on immunoSEQ multiplex PCR, and the TCRdb table lists in-frame clones only, not all of them. The top ten hold roughly 2% of the sample, which has about 150,000 clones, 76% seen once. The chain combines TRBV15 with TRBJ2-1; the match to TRBD2 covers 16 bases. This sequence originates from a woman in her thirties or forties in good health and CMV-seronegative. The sequenced sample was PBMCs. For the CDR3, the DNA is TGTGCCACCACTTCGGGACTAGCGGGGGGGCCCTACAATGAGCAGTTCTTC. The encoded protein is CATTSGLAGGPYNEQFF. The variable domain in full, with the rest retrieved from reference TRBV15 and TRBJ2-1, is DAMVIQNPRYQVTQFGKPVTLSCSQTLNHNVMYWYQQKSSQAPKLLFHYYDKDFNNEADTPDNFQSRRPNTSFCFLDIRSPGLGDTAMYLCATTSGLAGGPYNEQFFGPGTRLTVL.